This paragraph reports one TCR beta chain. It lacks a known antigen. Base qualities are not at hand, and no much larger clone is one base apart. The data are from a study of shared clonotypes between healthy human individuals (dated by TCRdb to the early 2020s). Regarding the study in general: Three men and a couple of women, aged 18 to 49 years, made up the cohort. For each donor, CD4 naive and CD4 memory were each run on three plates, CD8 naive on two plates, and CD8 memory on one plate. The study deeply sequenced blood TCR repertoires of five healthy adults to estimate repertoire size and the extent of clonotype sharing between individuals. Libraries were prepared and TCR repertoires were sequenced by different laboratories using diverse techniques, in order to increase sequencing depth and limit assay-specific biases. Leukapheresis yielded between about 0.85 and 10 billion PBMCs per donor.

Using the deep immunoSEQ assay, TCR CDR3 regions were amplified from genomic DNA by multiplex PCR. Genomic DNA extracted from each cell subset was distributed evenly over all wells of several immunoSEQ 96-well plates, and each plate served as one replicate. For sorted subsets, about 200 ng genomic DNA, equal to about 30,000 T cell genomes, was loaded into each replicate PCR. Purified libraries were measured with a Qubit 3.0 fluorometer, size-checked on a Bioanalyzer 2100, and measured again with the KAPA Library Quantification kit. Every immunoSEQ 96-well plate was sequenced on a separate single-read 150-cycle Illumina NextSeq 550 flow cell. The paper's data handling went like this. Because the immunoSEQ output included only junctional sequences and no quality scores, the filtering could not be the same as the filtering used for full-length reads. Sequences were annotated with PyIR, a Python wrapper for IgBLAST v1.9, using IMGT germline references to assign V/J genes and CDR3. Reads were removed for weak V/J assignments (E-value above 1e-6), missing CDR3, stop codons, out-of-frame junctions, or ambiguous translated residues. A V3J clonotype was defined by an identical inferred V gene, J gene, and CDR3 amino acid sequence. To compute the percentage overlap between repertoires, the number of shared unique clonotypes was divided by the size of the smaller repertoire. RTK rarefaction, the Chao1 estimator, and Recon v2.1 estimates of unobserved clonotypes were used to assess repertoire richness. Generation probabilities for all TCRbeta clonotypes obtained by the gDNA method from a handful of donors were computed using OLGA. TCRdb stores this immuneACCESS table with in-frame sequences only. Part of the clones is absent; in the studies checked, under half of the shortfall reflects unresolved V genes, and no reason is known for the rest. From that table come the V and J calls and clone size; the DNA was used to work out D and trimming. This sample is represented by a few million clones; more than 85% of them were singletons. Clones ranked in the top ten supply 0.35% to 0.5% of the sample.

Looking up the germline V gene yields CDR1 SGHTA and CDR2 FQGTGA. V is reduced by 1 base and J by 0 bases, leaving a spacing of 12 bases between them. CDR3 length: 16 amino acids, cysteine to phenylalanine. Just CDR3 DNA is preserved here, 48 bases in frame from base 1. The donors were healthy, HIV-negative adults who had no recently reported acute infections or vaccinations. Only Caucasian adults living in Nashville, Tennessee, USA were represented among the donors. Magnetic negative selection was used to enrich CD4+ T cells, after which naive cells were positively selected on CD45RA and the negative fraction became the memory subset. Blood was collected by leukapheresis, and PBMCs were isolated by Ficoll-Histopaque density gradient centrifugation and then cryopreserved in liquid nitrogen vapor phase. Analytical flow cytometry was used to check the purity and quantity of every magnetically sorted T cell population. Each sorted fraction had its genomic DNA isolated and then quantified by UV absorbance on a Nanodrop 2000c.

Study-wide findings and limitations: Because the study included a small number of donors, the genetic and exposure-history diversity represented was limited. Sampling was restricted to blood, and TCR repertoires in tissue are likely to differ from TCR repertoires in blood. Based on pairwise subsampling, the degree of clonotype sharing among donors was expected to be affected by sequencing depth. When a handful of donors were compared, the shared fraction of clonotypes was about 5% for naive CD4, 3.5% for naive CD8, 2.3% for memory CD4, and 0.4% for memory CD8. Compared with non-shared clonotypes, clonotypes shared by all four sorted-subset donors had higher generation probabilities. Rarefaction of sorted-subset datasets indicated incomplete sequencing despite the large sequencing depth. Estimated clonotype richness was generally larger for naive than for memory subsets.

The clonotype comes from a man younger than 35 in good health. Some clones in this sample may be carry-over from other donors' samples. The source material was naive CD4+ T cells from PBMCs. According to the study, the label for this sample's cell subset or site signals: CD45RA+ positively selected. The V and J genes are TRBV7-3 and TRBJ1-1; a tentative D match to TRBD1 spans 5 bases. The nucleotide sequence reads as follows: TGTGCCAGCAGCTTAAGTGGCAGGGTGGTGAACACTGAAGCTTTCTTT. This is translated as CASSLSGRVVNTEAFF.